The 15 T cell receptor beta chains below come from one sample, sequenced in a study of T-cell memory formation after mild COVID-19. One entry per CDR3 protein, called by TCRdb with MiXCR from the 5' RACE reads. The table has 130,000 to 150,000 distinct CDR3 sequences, 19% seen once. Sequencing was done on a sample of PBMCs or a T cell subset sorted from them (not recorded which). These receptors all stem from an adult woman who had mild COVID-19 (a few samples of this study predate the infection). Cell type and time point are not known.

J is TRBJ1-6 and V is TRBV12-3 or TRBV12-4, with 11 bases matching TRBD1. The length of the CDR3 is 14 residues. J lost 10 bases, V lost 5 bases, and 4 bases had no gene match. CDR3 amino acids: CASSQDRGPSPLHF. CDR3 DNA: TGTGCCAGCAGTCAGGACAGGGGGCCCTCACCCCTCCACTTT.

This clonotype has only a few counts. The chain combines TRBV7-6 with TRBJ2-6; D possibly corresponds to TRBD2 (6 bases). The CDR3 totals 17 residues. The ends were cut back, 5 bases at V and 1 base at J, with 15 bases in the middle. From germline, CDR1 is SGHVS and CDR2 FNYEAQ. Here the CDR3 reads CASSLKGLTSGANVLTF. The CDR3 coding sequence is TGTGCCAGCAGCCTAAAGGGACTGACTTCTGGGGCCAACGTCCTGACTTTC. Drawing the rest from reference TRBV7-6 and TRBJ2-6, the complete variable domain is GAGVSQSPRYKVTKRGQDVALRCDPISGHVSLYWYRQALGQGPEFLTYFNYEAQQDKSGLPNDRFSAERPEGSISTLTIQRTEQRDSAMYRCASSLKGLTSGANVLTFGAGSRLTVL.

The genes are TRBV5-6 and TRBJ1-1; D call uncertain. Trimming removed 4 bases at V and 1 base at J, with 14 bases between. The CDR3 extends over 15 amino acids. Per germline, CDR1 SGHDT and CDR2 YYEEEE. CDR3 region: CASSPRRSGNTEAFF. The CDR3 nucleotides are TGTGCCAGCAGCCCTAGACGATCCGGGAACACTGAAGCTTTCTTT. The full variable domain, in which reference TRBV5-6 and TRBJ1-1 provide the parts outside the CDR3, is DAGVTQSPTHLIKTRGQQVTLRCSPKSGHDTVSWYQQALGQGPQFIFQYYEEEERQRGNFPDRFSGHQFPNYSSELNVNALLLGDSALYLCASSPRRSGNTEAFFGQGTRLTVV.

This clonotype was seen more than once but under ten times. The V call is TRBV5-1, the J call TRBJ2-4, with D perhaps TRBD1 or TRBD2 (5 bases each). This CDR3 spans 13 amino acids. V shed 1 base and J shed 5 bases, with 7 bases lying between them. Germline CDR1 SGHRS, CDR2 YFSETQ. The CDR3 nucleotides read TGCGCCAGCAGCTTGCCGGGACAAAACATTCAGTACTTC. This codes for CASSLPGQNIQYF.

V is TRBV11-2 and J is TRBJ2-7; 8 bases align to TRBD1. Germline trimming cut 2 bases from V and 2 bases from J; bases unmatched to any gene: 5. CDR3 length equals 15 residues. CDR1 is SGHAT, CDR2 FQNNGV, per germline. The CDR3 here is CASSLRTGSPYEQYF. In DNA form, the CDR3 reads TGTGCCAGCAGCTTACGGACAGGGAGTCCCTACGAGCAGTACTTC.

This rearrangement joins TRBV20-1 to TRBJ2-3, with TRBD2 identical over 11 bases. The junction had 3 bases not matched to a gene; V was cut back by 4 bases and J by 3 bases. Germline V gives CDR1 DFQATT, CDR2 SNEGSKA (reference sequence). The CDR3 is made up of 14 amino acids. CDR3 protein: CSATRTSGTDTQYF. The CDR3 nucleotides read TGCAGTGCTACCCGGACTAGCGGGACAGATACGCAGTATTTT.

In regard to this clonotype: At one end, the junction sequence differs from germline, possibly due to a read error. V is TRBV7-7 and J is TRBJ2-5; 8 bases map to TRBD1. The germline gives CDR1 SSHAT, CDR2 FNYEAQ (reference sequence). This CDR3 is 15 amino acids long. The CDR3 sequence is CASSSGQGSQETQYF. The CDR3 region has the DNA TGTGCTAGCAGCTCAGGACAGGGATCCCAGGAGACCCAGTACTTC.

This clonotype was picked up a small number of times. The chain's CDR3 is CAWSPRGRGLAEQYF. CDR3 in DNA: TGTGCCTGGAGCCCCAGGGGCAGGGGGCTGGCCGAGCAGTACTTC. This chain uses TRBV30 with TRBJ2-7, with 8 nucleotides matching TRBD1. This CDR3 contains 15 residues. CDR1 is GTSNPN, CDR2 SVGIG, per germline (reference sequence). V lost 3 bases, J lost 6 bases, and 13 bases stayed unmatched.

This clonotype was seen more than once but under ten times. The chain recombines TRBV20-1 with TRBJ2-7; 10 positions match TRBD1. This CDR3 comprises 15 residues. V dropped 6 bases and J dropped 2; count of bases not matched to a gene: 10. From germline, CDR1 is DFQATT and CDR2 SNEGSKA (reference sequence). CDR3 bases: TGCAGTGCCCTCAACCGGGACAGGGGAACCTACGAGCAGTACTTC. Translated: CSALNRDRGTYEQYF.

DNA for the CDR3: TGTGCCAGCCCCTTCCACGGGGATACGCAGTATTTT. As protein: CASPFHGDTQYF. The V call is TRBV6-2 or TRBV6-3, the J call TRBJ2-3; D not resolved. V lost 8 bases and J 6 bases, leaving 12 bases between the germline ends. Germline CDR1 MNHEY, CDR2 SVGEGT. This CDR3 spans 12 amino acids.

This clonotype has just a few counts. V is TRBV11-2 and J is TRBJ2-2; 10 bases align to TRBD2. The CDR3 totals 18 residues. Germline lookup yields CDR1 SGHAT and CDR2 FQNNGV. The junction had 14 bases not matched to a gene; V was cut back by 4 bases and J by 6 bases. CDR3 coding DNA: TGTGCCAGCAGCTCCCAAAGAGAAAGCGGGAGGGCATCCGGGGAGCTGTTTTTT. Translation gives CASSSQRESGRASGELFF.

This clonotype was seen a few times. The chain has TRBV6-5 and TRBJ1-2; D uncertain. This CDR3 is 15 amino acids long. Germline V gene sequence: CDR1 MNHEY, CDR2 SVGAGI. The V end was cut by 6 bases, the J end by 1 base, with 15 bases between. The CDR3 DNA reads as TGTGCCAGCAGCACCCGGGGAGGGAGTAACTATGGCTACACCTTC. This encodes CASSTRGGSNYGYTF.

J is TRBJ2-5 and V is TRBV24-1, with D perhaps matching TRBD1 or TRBD2 (5 bases each). Trimming stripped 2 bases from V and 2 bases from J, with 17 bases between. CDR1 is KGHDR, CDR2 SFDVKD, per germline. The CDR3 sequence is 17 residues long. In nucleotides, the CDR3 is TGTGCCACCAGTGATTGGGGGACGGCCGGTTTACAAGAGACCCAGTACTTC. Amino acids: CATSDWGTAGLQETQYF.

The chain links TRBV7-9 to TRBJ1-4; D uncertain. This CDR3 region has 14 residues. V was shortened by 1 base and J by 8 bases, with 11 bases between the two germline ends. Germline V gene data show CDR1 as SEHNR and CDR2 as FQNEAQ (reference sequence). In DNA, the CDR3 is TGTGCCAGCAGCTTAGGGACCATTGGGGAAAAACTGTTTTTT. Protein: CASSLGTIGEKLFF. The variable domain in full, completed from reference TRBV7-9 and TRBJ1-4, reads DTGVSQNPRHKITKRGQNVTFRCDPISEHNRLYWYRQTLGQGPEFLTYFQNEAQLEKSRLLSDRFSAERPKGSFSTLEIQRTEQGDSAMYLCASSLGTIGEKLFFGSGTQLSVL.

The chain combines TRBV5-6 with TRBJ2-6; 7 bases map to TRBD2. V was pared by 4 bases and J by 6 bases, with 7 bases of the junction left unmatched. The CDR3 runs 15 residues. The germline gives CDR1 SGHDT, CDR2 YYEEEE. The CDR3 DNA is TGTGCCAGCAGCGGGGGGGTTCGGTCGGCCAACGTCCTGACTTTC. It is translated as CASSGGVRSANVLTF.